This T cell receptor (beta chain) was identified during a study of cytomegalovirus exposure and HLA in healthy donors. Researchers ran the PCR with 60 Vbeta and 13 Jbeta primers. Only in-frame clones appear in the TCRdb table, and some are missing; sequencing was by immunoSEQ multiplex PCR. This sample's table has 49,000 or so clones. With 0 bases clipped from V and 3 bases from J, the junction kept 14 bases outside the gene matches. Per germline, CDR1 SGHDT and CDR2 YYEEEE. This CDR3 contains 18 residues. Study-level points and caveats: Many donors shared some public TCRs, even though most TCR sequences were rare.

Regarding this clone: Its antigen is unidentified.

Sequences were obtained from PBMCs. This chain links TRBV5-6 with TRBJ1-1, with 7 bases that match TRBD1. The origin of this receptor is a man aged 35-49 years in good health and CMV-seropositive. The CDR3 is CASSLARGRGDSHTEAFF. The DNA for the CDR3 is TGTGCCAGCAGCTTGGCCCGGGGCAGGGGGGATTCCCACACTGAAGCTTTCTTT.